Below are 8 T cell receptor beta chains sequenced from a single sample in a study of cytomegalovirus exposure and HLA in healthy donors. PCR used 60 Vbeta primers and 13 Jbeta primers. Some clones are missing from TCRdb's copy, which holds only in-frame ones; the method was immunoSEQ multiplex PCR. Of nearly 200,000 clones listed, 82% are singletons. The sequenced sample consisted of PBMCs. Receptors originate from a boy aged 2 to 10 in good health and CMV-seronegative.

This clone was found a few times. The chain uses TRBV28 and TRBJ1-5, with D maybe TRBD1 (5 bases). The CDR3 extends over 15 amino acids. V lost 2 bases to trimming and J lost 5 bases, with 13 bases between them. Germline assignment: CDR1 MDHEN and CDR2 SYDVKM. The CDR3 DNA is TGTGCCAGCAGTTTAGGGGGGTATCACGATCAGCCCCAGCATTTT. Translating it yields CASSLGGYHDQPQHF.

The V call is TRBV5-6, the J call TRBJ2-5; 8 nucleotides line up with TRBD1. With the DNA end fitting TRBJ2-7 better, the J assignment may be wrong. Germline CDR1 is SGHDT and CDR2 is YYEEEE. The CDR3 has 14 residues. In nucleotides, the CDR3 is TGTGCCAGCAGTCGCCCGACAGGGGATTACGAGCAGTACTTC. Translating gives CASSRPTGDYEQYF.

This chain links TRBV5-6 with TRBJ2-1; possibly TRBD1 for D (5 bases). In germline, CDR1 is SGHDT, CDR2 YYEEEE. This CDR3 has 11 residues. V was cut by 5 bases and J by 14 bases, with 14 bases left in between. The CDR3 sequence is CASSLVGEKFF. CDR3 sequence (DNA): TGTGCCAGCAGTTTAGTAGGGGAAAAGTTCTTC.

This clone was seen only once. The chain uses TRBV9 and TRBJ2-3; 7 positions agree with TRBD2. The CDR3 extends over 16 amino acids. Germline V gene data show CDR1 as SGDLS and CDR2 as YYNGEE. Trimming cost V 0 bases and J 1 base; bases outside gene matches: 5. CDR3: CASSVVSAGGTDTQYF. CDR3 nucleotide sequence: TGTGCCAGCAGCGTAGTGTCGGCGGGGGGCACAGATACGCAGTATTTT.

In DNA form, the CDR3 reads TGTGCCAGTAGTATAACAGGGGACACCGGGGAGCTGTTTTTT. This translates into CASSITGDTGELFF. The chain employs TRBV19 and TRBJ2-2; TRBD1 matches at 7 bases. Per the germline V gene, CDR1 is LNHDA and CDR2 is SQIVND (reference sequence). The CDR3 consists of 14 residues. V gave up 2 bases and J gave up 3 bases; unmatched junction bases: 0.

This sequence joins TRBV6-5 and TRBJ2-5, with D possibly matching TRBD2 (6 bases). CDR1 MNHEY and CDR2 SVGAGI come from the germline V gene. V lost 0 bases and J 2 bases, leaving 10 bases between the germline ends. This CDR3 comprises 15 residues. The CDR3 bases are TGTGCCAGCAGTTACTCAAGCGGGCTTCAAGAGACCCAGTACTTC. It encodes CASSYSSGLQETQYF.

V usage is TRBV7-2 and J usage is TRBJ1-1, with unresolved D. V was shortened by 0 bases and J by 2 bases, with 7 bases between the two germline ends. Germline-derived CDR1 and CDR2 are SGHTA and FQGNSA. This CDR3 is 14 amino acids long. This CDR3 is CASSLAPGNTEAFF. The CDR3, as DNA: TGTGCCAGCAGCTTAGCTCCAGGCAACACTGAAGCTTTCTTT.

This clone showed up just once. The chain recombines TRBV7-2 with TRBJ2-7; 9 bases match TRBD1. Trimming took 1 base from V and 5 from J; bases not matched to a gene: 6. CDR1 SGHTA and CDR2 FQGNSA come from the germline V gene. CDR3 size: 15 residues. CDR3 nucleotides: TGTGCCAGCAGCTTAGTTGGGACAGGGATCAACGAGCAGTACTTC. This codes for CASSLVGTGINEQYF.